The 5 T cell receptor beta chains in this list originate from one sample, sequenced in a study of Graves' ophthalmopathy and Graves' hyperthyroidism (dated by TCRdb to 2016 to 2019). The reads were generated on an Illumina HiSeq 2000. TCR beta CDR3 regions were amplified from RNA transcripts for repertoire sequencing. A first-round RT-PCR used HTBI primers with the Qiagen OneStep RT-PCR kit, followed by a second-round multiplex PCR, size selection and purification. TCRdb reprocessed the public reads (quality trimming at Q25 with fastp, clone calling with MiXCR) and kept in-frame beta chains. Every CDR3 protein is listed once, alongside the most common genes and DNA of its rows. The sample table holds over a million distinct CDR3 sequences, of which about 38% were seen once. More than 9.5% of the sample goes to the ten largest clones. The source material was peripheral blood or thyroid tissue (not recorded which). The receptor source for this set is an adult man with Graves' hyperthyroidism.

This clonotype was observed many times. This chain connects TRBV7-8 to TRBJ2-5; 14 nucleotides agree with TRBD2. With 1 base clipped from V and 0 bases from J, the junction kept 1 base outside the gene matches. The CDR3 loop spans 17 amino acids. Germline values: CDR1 SGHVS, CDR2 FQNEAQ. CDR3 coding DNA: TGTGCCAGCAGCTTAGGACTAGCGGGGGGGCACCAAGAGACCCAGTACTTC. It specifies CASSLGLAGGHQETQYF.

The sample holds a few counts of this clonotype. The rearrangement uses TRBV30 and TRBJ2-7, with D possibly matching TRBD1 (6 bases). Germline V gene data show CDR1 as GTSNPN and CDR2 as SVGIG (reference sequence). V shed 4 bases and J shed 0 bases, with 16 bases lying between them. CDR3 size: 15 residues. DNA of the CDR3: TGTGCCTGGAAATGGGGGCAGGCCAGCTCCTACGAGCAGTACTTC. Its translation is CAWKWGQASSYEQYF. The variable domain in full, with the rest retrieved from reference TRBV30 and TRBJ2-7, is SQTIHQWPATLVQPVGSPLSLECTVEGTSNPNLYWYRQAAGRGLQLLFYSVGIGQISSEVPQNLSASRPQDRQFILSSKKLLLSDSGFYLCAWKWGQASSYEQYFGPGTRLTVT.

The V and J genes are TRBV10-3 and TRBJ1-2; D is possibly TRBD1 (5 bases). The CDR3 loop spans 16 amino acids. From germline, CDR1 is ENHRY and CDR2 SYGVKD. Trimming shortened V by 10 bases and J by 7 bases, and 28 bases separated the two germline ends. Written as DNA, the CDR3 is TGTGCCAGCGGCCCCCCAGGGATGAGTTTTATGAGTGGCTACACCTTC. Protein product: CASGPPGMSFMSGYTF.

CDR3 nucleotides: TGCGCCAGCAGTCAGCCGGGACAGACTAACACCGGGGAGCTGTTTTTT. Translating gives CASSQPGQTNTGELFF. This chain joins TRBV4-1 and TRBJ2-2, with 7 bases lining up with TRBD1. V lost 6 bases, J lost 2 bases, and 9 bases stayed unmatched. This CDR3 contains 16 residues. CDR1 is MGHRA, CDR2 YSYEKL, per germline.

The chain is built from TRBV28 and TRBJ2-7; TRBD2 matches at 12 bases. The CDR3 runs 16 residues. Looked up from germline, CDR1 is MDHEN and CDR2 is SYDVKM. Unmatched junction bases numbered 6, after V lost 5 bases and J lost 1 base. CDR3 DNA sequence: TGTGCCAGCAGTCCGAACCTAGCGGGAGGGTCCTACGAGCAGTACTTC. This codes for CASSPNLAGGSYEQYF.